This TCR beta chain was identified in a study of blood T cell repertoires in COVID-19 (dated by TCRdb to 2018 to 2021). At the level of the whole study: Samples covering the acute and convalescent phases of COVID-19 were provided by collaborators in the United States, Italy and Spain. The material from the prospective study consisted of cDNA or gDNA derived from T cells, B-cell-depleted T cells, or PBMCs. The dataset comprised deeply sampled blood TCRbeta repertoires from subjects exposed to, actively infected with, or recovered from COVID-19. A freely available public database, intended as a resource for researchers studying the immune response to SARS-CoV-2, is where the repertoires were released. Samples came from the ongoing ImmuneRACE study (first 160 participants) plus 1,254 subjects from 6 global collaborators. The sample metadata nearly always contained a de-identified subject ID, COVID-19 status, age in years and sex. Where available, HLA class I and class II types were obtained from metadata supplied by the sample provider rather than from assay-based typing. Overall study results and their limits: The quantity of clinical and demographic metadata differed by source and by participant and was supplied without curation.

Including the terminal cysteine and phenylalanine, the CDR3 comprises 17 residues. CDR3 DNA only is kept here, 51 bases in frame from base 1. The germline V gene (reference sequence) specifies SEHNR as CDR1 and FQNEAQ as CDR2. For this chain, trimming is 5 bases at the V end and 1 base at the J end, and the number of junction bases without a gene match is 13. Worth noting for this clone: Its antigen is unknown. Base-call qualities are not available, and no considerably larger clone is one nucleotide away.

TCRbeta CDR3 regions were amplified from genomic DNA by means of the immunoSEQ Assay, a bias-controlled multiplex PCR. The original pipeline was this. The number of nucleated cells in each sample was estimated from the amplification of reference gene primers within the assay. To quantify the absolute abundance of each unique TCRbeta CDR3 rearrangement, sequence reads were collapsed and filtered. Productive Simpson clonality was computed per sample as the square root of Simpson's diversity index over productive rearrangements. Imported from immuneACCESS, the table was reduced by TCRdb to in-frame sequences with V and J called. These copies leave out some clones; in studies compared against another copy, an unresolved V gene accounts for under half, and the cause of the remainder is not known. V and J calls and clone size are those listed in that table; D and trimming were worked out from the DNA. The sample data list around 250,000 clones, and about four fifths of these were observed just once. The ten largest clones represent less than 4% of the sample.

Each collaborating institution followed its own protocols to collect whole blood in K2EDTA tubes. For TCRbeta analysis, collaborator samples were shipped as frozen whole blood, as isolated PBMCs, or as DNA extracted from either sample type. Sequenced sample: peripheral blood. The receptor was derived from a woman in her late teens or twenties with acute or convalescent COVID-19. The chain employs TRBV7-9 and TRBJ1-1, with 7 middle bases fitting TRBD1. The DNA reads TGTGCCAGCAGCCAGGAGGGGACAGCTATTTCGAACACTGAAGCTTTCTTT. It translates to CASSQEGTAISNTEAFF.